Sequencing of this TCR beta chain was carried out in a study of blood T cell repertoires in COVID-19. Study as a whole: The United States, Italy and Spain were the sources of the acute and convalescent COVID-19 samples. PBMCs, B-cell-depleted T cells, or T cells provided the cDNA or gDNA that made up the material.

Under the authors' procedure: Amplifying reference gene primers gave estimates of nucleated cell counts. Assay: immunoSEQ multiplex PCR; the TCRdb copy retains only in-frame clones and omits some. That table supplies the V and J calls and clone size; D and trimming were determined from the DNA. The repertoire includes approximately 140,000 clones, roughly 88% of them detected once, and approximately 10% sits in the top ten. This CDR3 is built from 18 residues. CDR1 KGHDR and CDR2 SFDVKD come from the germline V gene. Trimming took 0 bases from V and 5 from J, leaving 20 bases between them. This clone was counted once.

This sequence joins TRBV24-1 and TRBJ2-3, with D maybe TRBD2 (5 bases). The TCR was taken from a man aged 55 to 70 with active or convalescent COVID-19. Sequencing used peripheral blood. The DNA of the CDR3 is TGTGCCACCAGTGATTTGCAAGAGGTCCCGGGGAAAAGAGATACGCAGTATTTT. This codes for CATSDLQEVPGKRDTQYF.